This TCR beta chain is drawn from a study of tumor and adjacent non-tumor tissue in lung cancer. Three rounds of nested PCR, following a modified ARM-PCR protocol, produced the TCRbeta library. Each CDR3 protein gets one entry after TCRdb re-called the multiplex PCR reads with MiXCR. The sample includes tens of thousands of distinct CDR3 sequences, approximately 65% seen only once; the top ten take around 20%. This sample's RNA came from whole unsorted tissue. The sample comprised lung tumor tissue. This receptor was obtained from a man in his sixties with non-small cell lung cancer.

CDR3 in amino acids: CANGGTSGRPTGEQFF. DNA of the CDR3: TGTGCCAATGGTGGGACTAGCGGGAGACCCACCGGGGAGCAATTTTTT. This chain uses TRBV12-3 or TRBV12-4 with TRBJ2-2, with TRBD2 identical over 14 bases. The CDR3 consists of 16 residues. Trimming at V came to 10 bases and at J to 17 bases, leaving 21 bases not matched to a gene.